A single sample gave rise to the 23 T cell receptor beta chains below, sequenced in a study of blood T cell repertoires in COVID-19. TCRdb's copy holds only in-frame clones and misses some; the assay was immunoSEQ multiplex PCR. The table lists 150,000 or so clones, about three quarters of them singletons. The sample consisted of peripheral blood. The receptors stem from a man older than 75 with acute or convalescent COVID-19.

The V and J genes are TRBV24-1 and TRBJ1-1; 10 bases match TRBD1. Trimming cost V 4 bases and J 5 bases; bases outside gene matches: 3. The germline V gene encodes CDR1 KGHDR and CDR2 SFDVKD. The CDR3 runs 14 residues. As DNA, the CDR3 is TGTGCCACCAGTGACGGGGGACAGGGGACTGAAGCTTTCTTT. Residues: CATSDGGQGTEAFF.

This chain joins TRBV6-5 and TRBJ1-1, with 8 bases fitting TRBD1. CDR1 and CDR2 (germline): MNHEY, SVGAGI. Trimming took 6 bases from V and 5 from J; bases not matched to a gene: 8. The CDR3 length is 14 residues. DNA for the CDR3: TGTGCCAGCAGGCGTTCAGGGGGCTTTACTGAAGCTTTCTTT. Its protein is CASRRSGGFTEAFF.

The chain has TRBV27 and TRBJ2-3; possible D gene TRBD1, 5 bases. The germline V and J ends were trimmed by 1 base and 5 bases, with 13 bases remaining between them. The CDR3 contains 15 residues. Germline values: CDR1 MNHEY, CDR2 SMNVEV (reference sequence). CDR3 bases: TGTGCCAGCAGTTTATTTCCGGAAAGGGGAGATACGCAGTATTTT. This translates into CASSLFPERGDTQYF.

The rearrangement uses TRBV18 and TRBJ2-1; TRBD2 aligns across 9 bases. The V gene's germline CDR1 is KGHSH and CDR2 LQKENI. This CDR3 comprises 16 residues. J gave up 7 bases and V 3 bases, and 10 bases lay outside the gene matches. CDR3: CASSPLRGGAGNEQFF. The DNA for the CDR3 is TGTGCCAGCTCACCTCTCCGCGGGGGGGCCGGGAATGAGCAGTTCTTC.

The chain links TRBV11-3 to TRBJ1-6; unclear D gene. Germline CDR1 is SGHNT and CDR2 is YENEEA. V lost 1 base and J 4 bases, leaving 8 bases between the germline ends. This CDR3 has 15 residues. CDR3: CASSLGAVYNSPLHF. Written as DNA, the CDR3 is TGTGCCAGCAGCTTAGGCGCGGTGTATAATTCACCCCTCCACTTT.

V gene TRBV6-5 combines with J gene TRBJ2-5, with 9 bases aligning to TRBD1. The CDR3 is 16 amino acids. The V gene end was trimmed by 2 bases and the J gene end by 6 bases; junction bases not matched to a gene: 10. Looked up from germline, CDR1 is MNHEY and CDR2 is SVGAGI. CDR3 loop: CASSYAGTGKGKTQYF. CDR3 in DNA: TGTGCCAGCAGTTACGCCGGGACAGGGAAGGGGAAGACCCAGTACTTC.

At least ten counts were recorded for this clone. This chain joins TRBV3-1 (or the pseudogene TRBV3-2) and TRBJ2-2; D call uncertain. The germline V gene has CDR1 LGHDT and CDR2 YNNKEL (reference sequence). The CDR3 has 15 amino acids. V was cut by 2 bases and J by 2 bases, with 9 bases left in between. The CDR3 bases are TGTGCCAGCAGCCAATCCGCTATCAACACCGGGGAGCTGTTTTTT. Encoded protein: CASSQSAINTGELFF.

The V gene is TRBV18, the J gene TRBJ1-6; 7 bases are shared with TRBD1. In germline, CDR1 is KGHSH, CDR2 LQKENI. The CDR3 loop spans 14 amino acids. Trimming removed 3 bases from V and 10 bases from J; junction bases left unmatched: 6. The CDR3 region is CASSPGTDRSPLHF. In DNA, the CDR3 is TGTGCCAGCTCACCTGGGACAGACCGCTCACCCCTCCACTTT. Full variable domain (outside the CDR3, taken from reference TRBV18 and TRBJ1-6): NAGVMQNPRHLVRRRGQEARLRCSPMKGHSHVYWYRQLPEEGLKFMVYLQKENIIDESGMPKERFSAEFPKEGPSILRIQQVVRGDSAAYFCASSPGTDRSPLHFGNGTRLTVT.

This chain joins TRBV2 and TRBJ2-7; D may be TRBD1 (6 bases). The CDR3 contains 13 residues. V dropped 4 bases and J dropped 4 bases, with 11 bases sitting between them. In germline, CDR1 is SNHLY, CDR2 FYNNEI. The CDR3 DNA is TGTGCCAGCAGTGGACAGGTACAATACGAGCAGTACGTC. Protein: CASSGQVQYEQYV.

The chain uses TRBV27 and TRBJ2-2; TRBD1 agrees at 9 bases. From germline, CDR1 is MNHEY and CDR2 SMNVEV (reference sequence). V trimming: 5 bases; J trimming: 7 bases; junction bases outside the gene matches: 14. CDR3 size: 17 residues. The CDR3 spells CASSTNRGRVFGGELFF. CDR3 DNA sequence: TGTGCCAGCAGTACCAACAGGGGGCGCGTATTTGGCGGGGAGCTGTTTTTT.

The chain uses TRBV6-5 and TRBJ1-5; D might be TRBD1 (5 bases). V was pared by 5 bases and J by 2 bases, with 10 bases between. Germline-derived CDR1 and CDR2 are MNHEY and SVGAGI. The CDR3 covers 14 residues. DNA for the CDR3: TGTGCCAGCAGTCCTCCGGGGGGCAATCAGCCCCAGCATTTT. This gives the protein CASSPPGGNQPQHF.

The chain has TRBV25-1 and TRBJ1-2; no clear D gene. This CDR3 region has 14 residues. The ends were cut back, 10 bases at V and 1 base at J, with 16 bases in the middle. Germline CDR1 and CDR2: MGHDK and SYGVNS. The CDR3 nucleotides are TGTGCCATGCCAGGTGTATCAATTAACTATGGCTACACCTTC. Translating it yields CAMPGVSINYGYTF.

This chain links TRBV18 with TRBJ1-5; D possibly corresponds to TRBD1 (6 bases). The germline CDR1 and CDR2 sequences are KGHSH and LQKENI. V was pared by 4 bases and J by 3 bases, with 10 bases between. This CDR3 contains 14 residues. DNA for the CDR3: TGTGCCAGCTCACTAGGACAGTCCAATCAGCCCCAGCATTTT. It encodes CASSLGQSNQPQHF.

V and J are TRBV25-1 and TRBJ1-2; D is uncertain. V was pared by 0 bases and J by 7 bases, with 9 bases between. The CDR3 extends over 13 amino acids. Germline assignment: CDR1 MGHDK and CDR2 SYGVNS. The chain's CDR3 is CASSEYPESGYTF. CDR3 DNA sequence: TGTGCCAGCAGTGAATATCCAGAATCTGGCTACACCTTC.

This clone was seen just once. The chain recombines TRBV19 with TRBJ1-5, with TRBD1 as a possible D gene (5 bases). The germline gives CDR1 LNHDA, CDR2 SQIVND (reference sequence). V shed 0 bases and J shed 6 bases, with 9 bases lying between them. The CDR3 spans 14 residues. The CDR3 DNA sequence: TGTGCCAGTAGTATAGAGGGGGGACGTCAGCCCCAGCATTTT. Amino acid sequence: CASSIEGGRQPQHF.

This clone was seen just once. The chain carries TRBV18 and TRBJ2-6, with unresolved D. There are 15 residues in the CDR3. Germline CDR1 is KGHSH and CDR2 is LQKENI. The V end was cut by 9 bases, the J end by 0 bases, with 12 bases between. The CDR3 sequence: CASRYGFSGANVLTF. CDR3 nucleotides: TGTGCCAGTAGGTACGGGTTCTCTGGGGCCAACGTCCTGACTTTC.

The CDR3 region is CASSLVEGTGGTEAFF. CDR3 DNA: TGTGCCAGCAGCTTAGTTGAGGGGACAGGGGGGACTGAAGCTTTCTTT. The rearrangement uses TRBV7-9 and TRBJ1-1; TRBD1 aligns across 11 bases. The CDR3 sequence is 16 residues long. CDR1 is SEHNR, CDR2 FQNEAQ, per germline (reference sequence). J gave up 5 bases and V 1 base, and 6 bases lay outside the gene matches.

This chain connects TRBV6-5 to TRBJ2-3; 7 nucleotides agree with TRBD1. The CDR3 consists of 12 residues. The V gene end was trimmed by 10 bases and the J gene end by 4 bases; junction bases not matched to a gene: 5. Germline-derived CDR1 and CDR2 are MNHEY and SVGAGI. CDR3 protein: CATPTGSDTQYF. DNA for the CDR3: TGTGCCACCCCGACAGGGTCAGATACGCAGTATTTT.

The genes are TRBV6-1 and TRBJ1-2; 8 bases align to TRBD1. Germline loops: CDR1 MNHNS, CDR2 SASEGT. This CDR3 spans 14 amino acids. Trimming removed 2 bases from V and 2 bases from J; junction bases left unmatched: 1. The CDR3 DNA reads TGTGCCAGCAGTGAATGGACAGGGAACTATGGCTACACCTTC. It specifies CASSEWTGNYGYTF.

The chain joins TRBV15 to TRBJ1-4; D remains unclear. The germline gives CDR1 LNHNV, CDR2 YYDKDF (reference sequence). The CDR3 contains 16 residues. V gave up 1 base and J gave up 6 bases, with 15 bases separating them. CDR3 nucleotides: TGTGCCACCAGCAGAGCCCCTACGGTCGGGGATGAAAAACTGTTTTTT. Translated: CATSRAPTVGDEKLFF.

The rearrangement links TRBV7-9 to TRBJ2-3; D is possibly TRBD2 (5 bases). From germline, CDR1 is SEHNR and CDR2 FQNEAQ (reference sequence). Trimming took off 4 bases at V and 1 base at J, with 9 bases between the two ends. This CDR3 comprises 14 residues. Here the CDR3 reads CASSSLGGTDTQYF. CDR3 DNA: TGTGCCAGCAGCTCTCTCGGGGGCACAGATACGCAGTATTTT.

The chain's CDR3 is CASSQDLVLAGVGELFF. Written as DNA, the CDR3 is TGCGCCAGCAGCCAAGATCTAGTACTAGCGGGGGTCGGGGAGCTGTTTTTT. The rearrangement links TRBV4-3 to TRBJ2-2, with 11 bases matching TRBD2. Germline V lookup: CDR1 LGHNA, CDR2 YSLEER. The length of the CDR3 is 17 residues. J gave up 7 bases and V 0 bases, and 7 bases lay outside the gene matches.

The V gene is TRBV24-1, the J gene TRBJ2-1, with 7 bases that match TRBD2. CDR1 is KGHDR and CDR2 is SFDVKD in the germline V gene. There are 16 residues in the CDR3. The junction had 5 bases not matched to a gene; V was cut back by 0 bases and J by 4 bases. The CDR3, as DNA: TGTGCCACCAGTGATTTGGGTCCCGGGGGGTACAATGAGCAGTTCTTC. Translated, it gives CATSDLGPGGYNEQFF.